The next 6 T cell receptor beta chains were all read from a single sample in a study of shared clonotypes between healthy human individuals (dated by TCRdb to between 2020 and 2021). Library generation was performed with the immunoSEQ multiplex PCR assay. The table was pulled from immuneACCESS by TCRdb, which kept in-frame rearrangements only. Such tables lose some clones; where checked, under half of the loss comes from unresolved V genes, and the rest has no known cause. The sample has fewer than 850,000 clones on record, roughly 87% of them singletons. The biggest ten clones account for about 33% of the sample. Sequencing used memory CD8+ T cells from PBMCs. The cell subset or site label of this sample denotes: CD45RO+ cells pooled with CCR7-negative TemRA cells. The origin of the receptors is a man in his late teens or twenties in good health. Some clones in this sample may be carry-over from other donors' samples.

This chain connects TRBV19 to TRBJ2-7; D is possibly TRBD1 or TRBD2 (6 bases each). Germline V gives CDR1 LNHDA, CDR2 SQIVND (reference sequence). CDR3 length: 14 amino acids. V lost 4 bases and J lost 1, with 11 bases in between. CDR3 amino acids: CASSRGATSYEQYF. The CDR3 DNA follows: TGTGCCAGTAGTAGGGGGGCCACATCCTACGAGCAGTACTTC.

Remarks on this clone: This specimen includes other DNA sequences encoding the same CDR3. The chain is built from TRBV27 and TRBJ2-7, with D uncertain. Germline V gene data show CDR1 as MNHEY and CDR2 as SMNVEV (reference sequence). The CDR3 loop spans 13 amino acids. V was clipped by 4 bases and J by 0 bases, with 7 bases between them. The CDR3 DNA reads TGTGCCAGCAGTTGGTCTAGCTCCTACGAGCAGTACTTC. It is translated as CASSWSSSYEQYF.

This clone has only one observation. The chain employs TRBV11-2 and TRBJ2-5; the D gene is possibly TRBD2 (6 bases). The closer fit of TRBJ2-7 to the DNA end suggests the J call may be wrong. Germline values: CDR1 SGHAT, CDR2 FQNNGV. CDR3 length: 12 amino acids. CDR3 sequence (DNA): TGTGCCAGCAGCTTAGAGGGGGGCGAGCAGTACTTC. Translated: CASSLEGGEQYF.

This chain connects TRBV6-5 to TRBJ2-5; TRBD1 is a possible D gene (5 bases). This CDR3 has 14 residues. Germline values: CDR1 MNHEY, CDR2 SVGAGI. With 3 bases removed from V and 5 bases from J, the gap between germline ends came to 13 bases. The CDR3, as DNA: TGTGCCAGCAGTTATATGGGGCCATCGGAGACCCAGTACTTC. Translation: CASSYMGPSETQYF.

The V call is TRBV28, the J call TRBJ1-1; 10 bases line up with TRBD1. Germline CDR1 and CDR2: MDHEN and SYDVKM. The CDR3 is 16 residues long. V shed 5 bases, J shed 8 bases, and the junction held 14 bases outside the gene matches. DNA of the CDR3: TGTGCCAGCAGTGCGACAGGGGGCCTCACTCTCCCCGAAGCTTTCTTT. Residues: CASSATGGLTLPEAFF.

The chain couples TRBV27 to TRBJ2-7, with TRBD2 matching over 8 bases. Looked up from germline, CDR1 is MNHEY and CDR2 is SMNVEV (reference sequence). V shed 1 base, J shed 2 bases, and the junction held 7 bases outside the gene matches. CDR3 length: 16 residues. The CDR3 nucleotides are TGTGCCAGCAGTTTATTTAGTCTAGCGGGCGCCTACGAGCAGTACTTC. Protein sequence: CASSLFSLAGAYEQYF.